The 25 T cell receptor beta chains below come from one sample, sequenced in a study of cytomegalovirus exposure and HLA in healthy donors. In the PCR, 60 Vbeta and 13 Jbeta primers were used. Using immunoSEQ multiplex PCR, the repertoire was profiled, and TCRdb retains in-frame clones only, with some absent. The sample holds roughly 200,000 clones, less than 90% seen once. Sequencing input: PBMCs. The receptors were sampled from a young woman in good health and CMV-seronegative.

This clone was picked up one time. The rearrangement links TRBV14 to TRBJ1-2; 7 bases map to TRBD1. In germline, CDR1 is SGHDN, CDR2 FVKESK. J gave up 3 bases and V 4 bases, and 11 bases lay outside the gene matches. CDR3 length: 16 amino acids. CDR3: CASSPPRDRSYYGYTF. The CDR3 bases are TGTGCCAGCAGCCCACCTCGGGACAGATCGTACTATGGCTACACCTTC.

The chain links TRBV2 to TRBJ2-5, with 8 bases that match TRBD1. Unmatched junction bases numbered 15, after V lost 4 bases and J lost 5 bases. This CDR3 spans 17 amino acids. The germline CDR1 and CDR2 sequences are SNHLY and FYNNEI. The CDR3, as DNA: TGTGCCAGCAGTGGCTCGATTACTTCAGGGGGCTGGGAGACCCAGTACTTC. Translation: CASSGSITSGGWETQYF.

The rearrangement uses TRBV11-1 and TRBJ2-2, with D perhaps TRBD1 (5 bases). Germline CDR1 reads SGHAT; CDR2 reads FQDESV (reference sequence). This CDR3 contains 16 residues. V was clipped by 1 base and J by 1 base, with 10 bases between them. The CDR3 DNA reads TGTGCCAGCAGCTTAGGACAGTCGATGAACACCGGGGAGCTGTTTTTT. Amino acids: CASSLGQSMNTGELFF. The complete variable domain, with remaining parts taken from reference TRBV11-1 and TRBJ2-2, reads EAEVAQSPRYKITEKSQAVAFWCDPISGHATLYWYRQILGQGPELLVQFQDESVVDDSQLPKDRFSAERLKGVDSTLKIQPAELGDSAMYLCASSLGQSMNTGELFFGEGSRLTVL.

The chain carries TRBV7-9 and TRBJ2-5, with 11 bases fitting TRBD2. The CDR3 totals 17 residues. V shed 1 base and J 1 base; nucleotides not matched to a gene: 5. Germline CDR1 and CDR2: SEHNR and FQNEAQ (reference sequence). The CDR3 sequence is CASSLGRTSGPQETQYF. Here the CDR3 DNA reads TGTGCCAGCAGCTTAGGTAGGACTAGCGGGCCCCAAGAGACCCAGTACTTC.

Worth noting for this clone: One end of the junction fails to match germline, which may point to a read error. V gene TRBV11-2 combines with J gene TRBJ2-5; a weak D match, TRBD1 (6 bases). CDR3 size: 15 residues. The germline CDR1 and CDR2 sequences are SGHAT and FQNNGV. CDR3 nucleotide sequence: TGTGCCAGCAGCCAGATTGGGGGCGAGGGAGAGATCCAGTACTTC. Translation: CASSQIGGEGEIQYF.

CDR3 loop: CASSGVKGPSYEQYF. CDR3 bases: TGTGCCAGCAGCGGGGTTAAGGGGCCATCCTACGAGCAGTACTTC. The chain employs TRBV7-9 and TRBJ2-7, with TRBD1 as a possible D gene (5 bases). The germline V and J ends were trimmed by 5 bases and 1 base, with 15 bases remaining between them. The CDR3 runs 15 residues. Germline-derived CDR1 and CDR2 are SEHNR and FQNEAQ (reference sequence). Looking up the rest from reference TRBV7-9 and TRBJ2-7 gives the full variable domain: DTGVSQNPRHKITKRGQNVTFRCDPISEHNRLYWYRQTLGQGPEFLTYFQNEAQLEKSRLLSDRFSAERPKGSFSTLEIQRTEQGDSAMYLCASSGVKGPSYEQYFGPGTRLTVT.

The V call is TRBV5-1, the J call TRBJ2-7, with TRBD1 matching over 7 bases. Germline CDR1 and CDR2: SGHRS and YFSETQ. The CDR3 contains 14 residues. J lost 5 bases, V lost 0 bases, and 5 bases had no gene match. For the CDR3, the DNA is TGCGCCAGCAGCTTGGTCAGGGGGATCGACGAGCAGTACTTC. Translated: CASSLVRGIDEQYF.

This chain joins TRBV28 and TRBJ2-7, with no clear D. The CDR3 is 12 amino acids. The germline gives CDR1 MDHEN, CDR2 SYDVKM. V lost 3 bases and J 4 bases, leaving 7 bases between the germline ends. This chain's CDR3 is CASSLRVYEQYF. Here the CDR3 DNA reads TGTGCCAGCAGTTTGCGAGTGTACGAGCAGTACTTC.

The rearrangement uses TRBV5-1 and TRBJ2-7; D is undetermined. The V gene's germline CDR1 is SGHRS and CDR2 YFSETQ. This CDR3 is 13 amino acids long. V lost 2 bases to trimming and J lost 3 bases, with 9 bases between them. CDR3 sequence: CASSLTPGYEQYF. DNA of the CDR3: TGCGCCAGCAGCTTAACCCCCGGCTACGAGCAGTACTTC.

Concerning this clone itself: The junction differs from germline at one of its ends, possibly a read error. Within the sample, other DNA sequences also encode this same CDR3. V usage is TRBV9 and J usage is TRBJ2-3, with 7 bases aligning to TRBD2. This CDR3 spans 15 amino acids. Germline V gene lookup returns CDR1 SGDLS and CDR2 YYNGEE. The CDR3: CASSFGREGTDTQYF. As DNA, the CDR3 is TGCGCCAGCAGCTTCGGACGGGAGGGCACAGATACGCAGTATTTT.

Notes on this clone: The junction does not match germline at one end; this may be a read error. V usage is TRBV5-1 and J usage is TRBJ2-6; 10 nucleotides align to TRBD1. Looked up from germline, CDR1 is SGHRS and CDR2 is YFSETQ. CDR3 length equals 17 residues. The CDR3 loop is CASSLWTGGTGANGLTF. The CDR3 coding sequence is TGCGCCAGCAGCTTATGGACAGGGGGAACAGGGGCCAACGGCCTGACTTTC.

This CDR3 reads CASSLDADGYQPQHF. The CDR3 nucleotides are TGTGCCAGCAGCTTAGATGCAGACGGGTACCAGCCCCAGCATTTT. The chain links TRBV5-5 to TRBJ1-5; D gene ambiguous. Trimming removed 2 bases from V and 7 bases from J, with 16 bases in between. The CDR3 totals 15 residues. Germline assignment: CDR1 SGHKS and CDR2 YYEKEE (reference sequence).

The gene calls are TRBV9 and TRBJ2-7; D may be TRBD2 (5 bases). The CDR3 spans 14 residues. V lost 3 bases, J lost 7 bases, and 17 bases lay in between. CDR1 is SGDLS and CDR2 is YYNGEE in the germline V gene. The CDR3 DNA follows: TGTGCCAGCAGCGCTCTAGCCAATAAAGGGGAGCAGTACTTC. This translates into CASSALANKGEQYF.

The CDR3 loop reads CASSYLGGEAFF. CDR3 coding DNA: TGCGCCAGCAGCTACCTGGGGGGTGAAGCTTTCTTT. J is TRBJ1-1 and V is TRBV5-1; the D gene is possibly TRBD1 (5 bases). The CDR3 sequence is 12 residues long. The germline CDR1 and CDR2 sequences are SGHRS and YFSETQ. Between the trimmed V and J ends, which lost 3 bases and 7 bases, there was a span of 10 bases.

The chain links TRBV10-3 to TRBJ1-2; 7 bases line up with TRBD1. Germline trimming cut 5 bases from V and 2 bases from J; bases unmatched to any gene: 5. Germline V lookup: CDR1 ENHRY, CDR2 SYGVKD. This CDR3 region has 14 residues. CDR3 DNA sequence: TGTGCCATCAGTAAGGACAGGACGAACTATGGCTACACCTTC. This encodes CAISKDRTNYGYTF.

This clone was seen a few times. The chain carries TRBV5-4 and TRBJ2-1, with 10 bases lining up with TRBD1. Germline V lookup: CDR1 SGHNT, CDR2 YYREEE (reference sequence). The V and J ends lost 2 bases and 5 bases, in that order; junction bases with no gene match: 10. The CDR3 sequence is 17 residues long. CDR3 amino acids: CASSFAPGQGIHNEQFF. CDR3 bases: TGTGCCAGCAGCTTTGCACCGGGACAGGGGATTCACAATGAGCAGTTCTTC.

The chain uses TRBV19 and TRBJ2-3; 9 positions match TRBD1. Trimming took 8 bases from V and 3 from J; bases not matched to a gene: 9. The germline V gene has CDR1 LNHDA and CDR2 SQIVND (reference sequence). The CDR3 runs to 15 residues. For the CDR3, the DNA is TGTGCCAGTCGCCAAACAGGGGGCGATACAGATACGCAGTATTTT. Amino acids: CASRQTGGDTDTQYF.

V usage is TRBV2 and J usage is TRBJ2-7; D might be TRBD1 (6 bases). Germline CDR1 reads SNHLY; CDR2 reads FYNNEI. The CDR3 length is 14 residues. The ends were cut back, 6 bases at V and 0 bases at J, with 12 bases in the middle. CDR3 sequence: CASSAQQGSYEQYF. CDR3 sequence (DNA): TGTGCCAGCAGCGCCCAACAGGGCTCCTACGAGCAGTACTTC.

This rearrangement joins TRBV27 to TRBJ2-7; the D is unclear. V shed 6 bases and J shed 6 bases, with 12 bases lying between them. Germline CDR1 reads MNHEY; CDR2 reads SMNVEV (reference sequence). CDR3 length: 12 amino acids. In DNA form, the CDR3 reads TGTGCCAGCAGCCCTAGGATGGGCGAGCAGTACTTC. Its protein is CASSPRMGEQYF.

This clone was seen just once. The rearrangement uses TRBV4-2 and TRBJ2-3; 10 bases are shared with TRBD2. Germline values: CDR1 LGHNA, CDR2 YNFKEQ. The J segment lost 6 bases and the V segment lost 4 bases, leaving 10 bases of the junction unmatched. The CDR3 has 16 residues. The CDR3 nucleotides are TGTGCCAGCAGCCGGGAAGCTAGCGGGAGTCCCGATACGCAGTATTTT. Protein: CASSREASGSPDTQYF.

The CDR3 DNA is TGCGCCAGCAGGACTGACAGGGTCGCTTCACCCCTCCACTTT. This encodes CASRTDRVASPLHF. This rearrangement joins TRBV5-1 to TRBJ1-6; 7 bases are a match to TRBD1. The length of the CDR3 is 14 residues. The trim removed 5 bases at V and 9 bases at J, leaving 8 bases unmatched. Per the germline V gene, CDR1 is SGHRS and CDR2 is YFSETQ.

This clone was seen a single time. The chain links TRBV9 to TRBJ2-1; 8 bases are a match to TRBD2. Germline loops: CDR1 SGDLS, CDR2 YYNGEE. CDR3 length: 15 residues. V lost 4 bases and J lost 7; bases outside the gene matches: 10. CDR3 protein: CASSPDPGGANEQFF. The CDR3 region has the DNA TGTGCCAGCAGCCCGGACCCCGGGGGGGCAAATGAGCAGTTCTTC.

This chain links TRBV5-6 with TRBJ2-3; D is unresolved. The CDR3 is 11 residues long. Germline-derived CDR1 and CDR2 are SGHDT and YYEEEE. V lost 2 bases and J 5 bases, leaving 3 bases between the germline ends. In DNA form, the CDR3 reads TGTGCCAGCAGCTTTCAAGATACGCAGTATTTT. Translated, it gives CASSFQDTQYF.

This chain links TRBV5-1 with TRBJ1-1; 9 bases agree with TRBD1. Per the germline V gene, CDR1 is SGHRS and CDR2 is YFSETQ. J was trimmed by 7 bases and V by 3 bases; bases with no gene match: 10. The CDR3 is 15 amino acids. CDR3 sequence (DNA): TGCGCCAGCAGCTCTCACTCTACAGGGGGCGATGAAGCTTTCTTT. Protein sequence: CASSSHSTGGDEAFF.

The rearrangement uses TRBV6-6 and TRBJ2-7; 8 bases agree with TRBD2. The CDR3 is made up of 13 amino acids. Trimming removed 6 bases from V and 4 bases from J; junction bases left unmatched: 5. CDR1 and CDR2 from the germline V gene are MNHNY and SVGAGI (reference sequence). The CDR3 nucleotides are TGTGCCAGCAGGACTAGCGTAGTTTACGAGCAGTACTTC. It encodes CASRTSVVYEQYF.